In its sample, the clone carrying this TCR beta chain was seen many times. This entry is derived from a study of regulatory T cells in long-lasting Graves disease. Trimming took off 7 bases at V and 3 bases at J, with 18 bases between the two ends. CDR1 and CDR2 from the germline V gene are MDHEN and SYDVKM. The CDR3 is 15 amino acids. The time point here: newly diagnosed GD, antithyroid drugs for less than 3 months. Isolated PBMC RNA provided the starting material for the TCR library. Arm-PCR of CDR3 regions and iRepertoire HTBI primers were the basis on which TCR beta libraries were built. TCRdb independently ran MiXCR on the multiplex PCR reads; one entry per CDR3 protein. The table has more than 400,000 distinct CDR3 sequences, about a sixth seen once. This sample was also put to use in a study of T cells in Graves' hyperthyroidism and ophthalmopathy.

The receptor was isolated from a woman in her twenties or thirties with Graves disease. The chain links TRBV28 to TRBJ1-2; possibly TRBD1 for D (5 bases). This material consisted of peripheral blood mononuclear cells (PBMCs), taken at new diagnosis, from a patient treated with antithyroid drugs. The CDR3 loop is CASTLGRGADYGYTF. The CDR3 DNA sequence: TGTGCCAGCACCTTGGGGAGGGGCGCGGACTATGGCTACACCTTC.